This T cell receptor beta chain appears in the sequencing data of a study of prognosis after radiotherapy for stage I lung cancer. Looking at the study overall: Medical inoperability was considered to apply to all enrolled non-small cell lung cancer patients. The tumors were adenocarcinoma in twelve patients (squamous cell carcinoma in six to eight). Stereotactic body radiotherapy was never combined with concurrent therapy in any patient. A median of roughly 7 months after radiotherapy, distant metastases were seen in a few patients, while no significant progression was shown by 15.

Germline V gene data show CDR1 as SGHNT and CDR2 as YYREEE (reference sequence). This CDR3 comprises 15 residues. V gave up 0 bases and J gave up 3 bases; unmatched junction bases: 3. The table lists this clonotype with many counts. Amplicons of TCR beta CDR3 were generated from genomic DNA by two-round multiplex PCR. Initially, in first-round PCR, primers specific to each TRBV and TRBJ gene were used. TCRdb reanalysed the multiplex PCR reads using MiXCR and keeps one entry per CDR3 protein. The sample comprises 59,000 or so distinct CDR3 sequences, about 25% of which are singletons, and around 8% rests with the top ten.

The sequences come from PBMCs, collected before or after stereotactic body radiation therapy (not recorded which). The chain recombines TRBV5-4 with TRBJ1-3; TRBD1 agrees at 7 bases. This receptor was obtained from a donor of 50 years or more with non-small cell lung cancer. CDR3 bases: TGTGCCAGCAGCTTGGACAGGGGCTTTGGAAACACCATATATTTT. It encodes CASSLDRGFGNTIYF.